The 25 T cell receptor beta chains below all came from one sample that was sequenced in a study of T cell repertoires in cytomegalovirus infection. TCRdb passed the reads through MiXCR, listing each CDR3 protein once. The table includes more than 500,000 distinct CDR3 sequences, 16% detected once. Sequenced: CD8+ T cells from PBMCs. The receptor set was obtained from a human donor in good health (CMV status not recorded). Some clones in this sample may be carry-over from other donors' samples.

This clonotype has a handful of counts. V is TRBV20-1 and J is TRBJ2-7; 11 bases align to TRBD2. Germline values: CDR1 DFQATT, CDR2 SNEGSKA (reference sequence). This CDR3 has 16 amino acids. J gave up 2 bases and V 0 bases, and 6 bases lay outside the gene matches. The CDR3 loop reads CSARDLLAGEAYEQYF. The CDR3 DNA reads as TGCAGTGCTAGAGATCTACTAGCGGGAGAGGCCTACGAGCAGTACTTC.

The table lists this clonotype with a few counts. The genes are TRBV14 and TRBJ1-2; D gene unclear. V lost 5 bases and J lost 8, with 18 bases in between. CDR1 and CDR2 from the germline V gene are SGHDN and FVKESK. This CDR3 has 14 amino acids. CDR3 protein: CASSTRTGQGGYTF. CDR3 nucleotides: TGTGCCAGCAGCACCCGGACGGGTCAAGGAGGCTACACCTTC.

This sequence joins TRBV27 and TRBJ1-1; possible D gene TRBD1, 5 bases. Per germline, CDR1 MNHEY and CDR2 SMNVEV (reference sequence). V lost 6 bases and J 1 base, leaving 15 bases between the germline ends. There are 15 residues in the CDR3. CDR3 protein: CASSPRGAENTEAFF. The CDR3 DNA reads TGTGCCAGCAGCCCACGCGGGGCCGAGAACACTGAAGCTTTCTTT.

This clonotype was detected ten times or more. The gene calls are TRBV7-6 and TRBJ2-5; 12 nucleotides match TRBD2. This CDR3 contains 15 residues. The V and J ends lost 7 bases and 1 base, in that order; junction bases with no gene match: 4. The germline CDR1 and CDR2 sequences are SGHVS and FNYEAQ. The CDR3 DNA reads TGTGCCAGCACCTGGACTAGCGGGGTCCAAGAGACCCAGTACTTC. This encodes CASTWTSGVQETQYF.

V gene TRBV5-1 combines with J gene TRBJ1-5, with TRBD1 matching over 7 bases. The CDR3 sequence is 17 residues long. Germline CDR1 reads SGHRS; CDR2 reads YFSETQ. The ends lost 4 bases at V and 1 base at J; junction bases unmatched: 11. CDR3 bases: TGCGCCAGCAGCCCCGGCCCGGGACAGTCGAGCAATCAGCCCCAGCATTTT. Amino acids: CASSPGPGQSSNQPQHF. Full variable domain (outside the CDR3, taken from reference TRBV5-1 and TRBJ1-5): KAGVTQTPRYLIKTRGQQVTLSCSPISGHRSVSWYQQTPGQGLQFLFEYFSETQRNKGNFPGRFSGRQFSNSRSEMNVSTLELGDSALYLCASSPGPGQSSNQPQHFGDGTRLSIL.

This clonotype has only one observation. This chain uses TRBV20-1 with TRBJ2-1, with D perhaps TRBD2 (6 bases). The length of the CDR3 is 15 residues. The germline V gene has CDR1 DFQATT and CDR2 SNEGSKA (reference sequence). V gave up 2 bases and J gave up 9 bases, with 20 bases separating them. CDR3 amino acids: CSARRRDSSRVEQFF. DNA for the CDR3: TGCAGTGCTAGAAGGCGGGACTCCTCCCGGGTTGAGCAGTTCTTC.

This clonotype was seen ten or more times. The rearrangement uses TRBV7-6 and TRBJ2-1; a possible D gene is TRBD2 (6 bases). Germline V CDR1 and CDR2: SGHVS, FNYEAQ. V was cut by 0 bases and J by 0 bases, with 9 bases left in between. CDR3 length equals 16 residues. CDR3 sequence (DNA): TGTGCCAGCAGCTTAGCGAGGCGGGGCTCCTACAATGAGCAGTTCTTC. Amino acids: CASSLARRGSYNEQFF.

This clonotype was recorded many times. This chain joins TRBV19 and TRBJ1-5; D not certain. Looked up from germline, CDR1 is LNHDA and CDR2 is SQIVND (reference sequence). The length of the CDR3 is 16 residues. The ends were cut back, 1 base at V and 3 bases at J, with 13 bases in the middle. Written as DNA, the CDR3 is TGTGCCAGTAGTATAGTGACCTACTCCCTCAATCAGCCCCAGCATTTT. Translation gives CASSIVTYSLNQPQHF. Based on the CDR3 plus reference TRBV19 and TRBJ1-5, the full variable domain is DGGITQSPKYLFRKEGQNVTLSCEQNLNHDAMYWYRQDPGQGLRLIYYSQIVNDFQKGDIAEGYSVSREKKESFPLTVTSAQKNPTAFYLCASSIVTYSLNQPQHFGDGTRLSIL.

In DNA form, the CDR3 reads TGCAGTGCTAGAGATCGGGGGCAGATTAATTCACCCCTCCACTTT. Protein sequence: CSARDRGQINSPLHF. The rearrangement uses TRBV20-1 and TRBJ1-6; D is perhaps TRBD1 (6 bases). CDR1 and CDR2 from the germline V gene are DFQATT and SNEGSKA (reference sequence). The CDR3 runs to 15 residues. V lost 0 bases and J 6 bases, leaving 12 bases between the germline ends.

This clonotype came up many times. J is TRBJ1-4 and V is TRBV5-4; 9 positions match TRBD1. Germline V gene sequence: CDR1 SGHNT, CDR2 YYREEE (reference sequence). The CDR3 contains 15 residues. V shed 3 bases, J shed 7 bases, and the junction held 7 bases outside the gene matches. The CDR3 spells CASSYGTGRTEKLFF. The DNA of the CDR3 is TGTGCCAGCAGCTACGGGACAGGGCGGACTGAAAAACTGTTTTTT.

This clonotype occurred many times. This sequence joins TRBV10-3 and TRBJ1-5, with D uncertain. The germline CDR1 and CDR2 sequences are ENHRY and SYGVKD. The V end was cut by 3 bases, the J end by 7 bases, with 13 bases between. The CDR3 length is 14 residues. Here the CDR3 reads CAISDSGMDQPQHF. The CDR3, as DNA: TGTGCCATCAGTGATTCAGGAATGGACCAGCCCCAGCATTTT.

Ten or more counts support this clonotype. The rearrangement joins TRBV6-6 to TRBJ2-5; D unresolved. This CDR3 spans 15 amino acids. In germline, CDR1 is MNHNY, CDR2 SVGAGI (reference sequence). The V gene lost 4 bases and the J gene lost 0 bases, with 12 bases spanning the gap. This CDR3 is CASSSGRSYQETQYF. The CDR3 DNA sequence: TGTGCCAGCAGTTCGGGTCGATCGTACCAAGAGACCCAGTACTTC.

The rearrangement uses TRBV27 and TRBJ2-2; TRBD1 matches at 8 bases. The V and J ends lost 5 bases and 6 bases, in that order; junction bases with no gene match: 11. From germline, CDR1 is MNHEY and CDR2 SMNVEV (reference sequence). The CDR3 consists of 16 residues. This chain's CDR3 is CASSHSTGDIAGELFF. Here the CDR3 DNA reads TGTGCCAGCAGTCATTCGACAGGGGATATCGCCGGGGAGCTGTTTTTT.

CDR3 DNA sequence: TGTGCCAGCAGTTACTCTGACGAGGCCTACGAGCAGTACTTC. It yields the protein CASSYSDEAYEQYF. The chain is built from TRBV6-5 and TRBJ2-7; D gene uncertain. CDR3 size: 14 residues. Between the trimmed V and J ends, which lost 0 bases and 2 bases, there was a span of 8 bases. From germline, CDR1 is MNHEY and CDR2 SVGAGI.

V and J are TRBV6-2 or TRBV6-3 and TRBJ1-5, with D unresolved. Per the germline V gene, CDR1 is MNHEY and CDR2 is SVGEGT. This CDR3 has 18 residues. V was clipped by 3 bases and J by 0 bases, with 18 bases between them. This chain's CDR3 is CASSYDPGSPGSNQPQHF. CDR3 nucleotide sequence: TGTGCCAGCAGTTATGACCCGGGGTCCCCTGGTAGCAATCAGCCCCAGCATTTT.

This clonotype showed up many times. The CDR3 spells CASSQVADYGYTF. DNA of the CDR3: TGCGCCAGCAGCCAAGTGGCAGACTATGGCTACACCTTC. The J gene is TRBJ1-2, the V gene TRBV4-1; no clear D. This CDR3 is built from 13 residues. Germline values: CDR1 MGHRA, CDR2 YSYEKL. Trimming removed 1 base from V and 3 bases from J, with 6 bases in between.

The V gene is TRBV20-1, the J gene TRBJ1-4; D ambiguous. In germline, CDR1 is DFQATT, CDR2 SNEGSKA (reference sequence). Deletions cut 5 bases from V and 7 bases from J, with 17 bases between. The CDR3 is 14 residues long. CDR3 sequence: CSAAKKTVLEKLFF. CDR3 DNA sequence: TGCAGTGCTGCGAAAAAGACGGTTCTTGAAAAACTGTTTTTT.

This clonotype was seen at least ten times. In DNA form, the CDR3 reads TGTGCCAGCAGTTTCGATCCCGGACGGGAACGCAACTACGAGCAGTACTTC. Its protein is CASSFDPGRERNYEQYF. The V and J genes are TRBV28 and TRBJ2-7, with D possibly TRBD2 on 5 matching bases. V was pared by 3 bases and J by 3 bases, with 21 bases between. This CDR3 comprises 17 residues. The germline V gene has CDR1 MDHEN and CDR2 SYDVKM.

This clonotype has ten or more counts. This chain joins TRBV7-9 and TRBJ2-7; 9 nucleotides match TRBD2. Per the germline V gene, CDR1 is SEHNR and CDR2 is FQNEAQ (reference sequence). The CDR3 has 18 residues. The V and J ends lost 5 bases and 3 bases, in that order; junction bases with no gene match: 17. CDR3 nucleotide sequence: TGTGCCAGCAGCGATCCAGGGGACCCGACTAGCGGACGCTACGAGCAGTACTTC. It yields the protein CASSDPGDPTSGRYEQYF.

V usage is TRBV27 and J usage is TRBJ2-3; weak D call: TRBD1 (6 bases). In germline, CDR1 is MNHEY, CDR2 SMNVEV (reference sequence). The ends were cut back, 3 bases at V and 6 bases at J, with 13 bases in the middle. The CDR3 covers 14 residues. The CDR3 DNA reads TGTGCCAGCAGTTTGAGGCAGGGGTTGGATACGCAGTATTTT. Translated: CASSLRQGLDTQYF.

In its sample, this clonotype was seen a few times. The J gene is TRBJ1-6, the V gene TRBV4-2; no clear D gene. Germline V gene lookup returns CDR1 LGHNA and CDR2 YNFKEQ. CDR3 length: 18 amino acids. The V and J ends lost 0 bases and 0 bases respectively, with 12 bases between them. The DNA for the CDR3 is TGTGCCAGCAGCCAAGATCAGCGGACCCTCTCCTATAATTCACCCCTCCACTTT. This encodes CASSQDQRTLSYNSPLHF.

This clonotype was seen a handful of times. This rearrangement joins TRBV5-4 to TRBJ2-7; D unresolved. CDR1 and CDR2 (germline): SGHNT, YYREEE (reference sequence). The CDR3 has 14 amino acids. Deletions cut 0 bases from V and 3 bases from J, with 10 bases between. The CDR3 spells CASSLDPGYYEQYF. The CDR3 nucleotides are TGTGCCAGCAGCTTGGACCCAGGATACTACGAGCAGTACTTC.

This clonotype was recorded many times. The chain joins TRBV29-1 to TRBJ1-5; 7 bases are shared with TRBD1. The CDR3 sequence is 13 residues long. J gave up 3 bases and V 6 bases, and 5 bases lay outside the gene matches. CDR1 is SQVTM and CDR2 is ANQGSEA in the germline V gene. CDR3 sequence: CSVLGQPNQPQHF. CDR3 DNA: TGCAGCGTCCTGGGACAGCCCAATCAGCCCCAGCATTTT.

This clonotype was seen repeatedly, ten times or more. The CDR3 nucleotides are TGTGCCAGCAGCTTAGCGTTAGAGGCCTACGAGCAGTACTTC. The encoded protein is CASSLALEAYEQYF. The chain joins TRBV7-9 to TRBJ2-7, with D unresolved. Trimming cost V 0 bases and J 2 bases, with 8 bases left between them. The germline gives CDR1 SEHNR, CDR2 FQNEAQ (reference sequence). The CDR3 length is 14 residues.

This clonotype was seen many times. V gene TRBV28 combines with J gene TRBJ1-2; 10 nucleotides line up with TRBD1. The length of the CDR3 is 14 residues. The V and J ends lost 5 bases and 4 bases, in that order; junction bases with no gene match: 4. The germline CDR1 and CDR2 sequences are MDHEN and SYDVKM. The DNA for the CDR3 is TGTGCCAGCAGTCCATGGGACAGGGGCTATGGCTACACCTTC. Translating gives CASSPWDRGYGYTF.